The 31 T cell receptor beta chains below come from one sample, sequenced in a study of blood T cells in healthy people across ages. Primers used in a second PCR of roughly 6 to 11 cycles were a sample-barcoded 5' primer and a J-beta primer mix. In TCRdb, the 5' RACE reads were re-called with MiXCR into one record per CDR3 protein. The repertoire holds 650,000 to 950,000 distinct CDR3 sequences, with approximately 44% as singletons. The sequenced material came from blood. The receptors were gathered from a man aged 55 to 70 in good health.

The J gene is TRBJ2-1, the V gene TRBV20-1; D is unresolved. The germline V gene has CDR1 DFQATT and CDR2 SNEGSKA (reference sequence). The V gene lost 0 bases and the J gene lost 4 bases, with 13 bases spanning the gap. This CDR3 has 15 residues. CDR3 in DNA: TGCAGTGCTAGAGATTTTGAACAGCTTTACAATGAGCAGTTCTTC. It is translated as CSARDFEQLYNEQFF.

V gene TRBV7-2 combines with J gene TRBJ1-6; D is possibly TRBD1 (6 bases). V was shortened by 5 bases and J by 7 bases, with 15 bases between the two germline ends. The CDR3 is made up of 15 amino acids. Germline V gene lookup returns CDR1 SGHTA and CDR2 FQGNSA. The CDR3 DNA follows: TGTGCCAGCAGCGAACGGACAGAGGCGAATTCACCCCTCCACTTT. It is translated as CASSERTEANSPLHF.

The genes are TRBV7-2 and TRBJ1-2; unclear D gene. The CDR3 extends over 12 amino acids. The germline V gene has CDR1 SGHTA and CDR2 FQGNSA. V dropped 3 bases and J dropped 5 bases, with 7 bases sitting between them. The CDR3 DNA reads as TGTGCCAGCAGCTTCACGGTTTATGGCTACACCTTC. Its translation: CASSFTVYGYTF.

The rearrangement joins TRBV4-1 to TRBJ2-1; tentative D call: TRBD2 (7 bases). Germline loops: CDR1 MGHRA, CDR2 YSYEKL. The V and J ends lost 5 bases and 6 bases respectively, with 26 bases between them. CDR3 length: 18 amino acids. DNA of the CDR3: TGCGCCAGCAGCACTCGAGCGGGACATATTGGGAAGGGCAATGAGCAGTTCTTC. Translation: CASSTRAGHIGKGNEQFF.

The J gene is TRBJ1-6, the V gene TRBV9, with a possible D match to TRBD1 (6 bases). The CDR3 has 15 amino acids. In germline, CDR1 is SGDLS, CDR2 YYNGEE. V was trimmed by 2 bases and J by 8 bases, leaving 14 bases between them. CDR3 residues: CASSVRGRGDSPLHF. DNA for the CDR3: TGTGCCAGCAGCGTCAGAGGCAGGGGAGATTCACCCCTCCACTTT.

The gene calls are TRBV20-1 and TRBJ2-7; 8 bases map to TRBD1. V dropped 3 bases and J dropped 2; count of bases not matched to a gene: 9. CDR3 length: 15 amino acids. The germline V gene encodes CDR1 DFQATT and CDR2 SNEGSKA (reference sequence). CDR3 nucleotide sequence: TGCAGTGCTAGCTGGGGGACAGGATCTGCCTACGAGCAGTACTTC. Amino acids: CSASWGTGSAYEQYF.

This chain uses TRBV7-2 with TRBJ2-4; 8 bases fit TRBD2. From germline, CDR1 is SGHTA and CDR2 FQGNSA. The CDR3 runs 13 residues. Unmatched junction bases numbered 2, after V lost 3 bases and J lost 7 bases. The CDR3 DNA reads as TGTGCCAGCAGCTTCGGGGGGGTTAACATTCAGTACTTC. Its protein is CASSFGGVNIQYF.

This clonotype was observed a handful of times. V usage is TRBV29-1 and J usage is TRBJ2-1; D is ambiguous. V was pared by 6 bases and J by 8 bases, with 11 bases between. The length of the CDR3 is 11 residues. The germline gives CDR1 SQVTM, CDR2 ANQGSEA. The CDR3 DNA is TGCAGCGTCCAGCCAGCCTATGAGCAGTTCTTC. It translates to CSVQPAYEQFF.

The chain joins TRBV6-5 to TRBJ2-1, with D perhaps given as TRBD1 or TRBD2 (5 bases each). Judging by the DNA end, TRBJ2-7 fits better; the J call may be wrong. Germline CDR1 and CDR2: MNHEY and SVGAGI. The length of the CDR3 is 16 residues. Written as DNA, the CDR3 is TGTGCCAGCAGTTACTCGAGGGGTGCCGATTACAATGAGCAGTACTTC. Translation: CASSYSRGADYNEQYF.

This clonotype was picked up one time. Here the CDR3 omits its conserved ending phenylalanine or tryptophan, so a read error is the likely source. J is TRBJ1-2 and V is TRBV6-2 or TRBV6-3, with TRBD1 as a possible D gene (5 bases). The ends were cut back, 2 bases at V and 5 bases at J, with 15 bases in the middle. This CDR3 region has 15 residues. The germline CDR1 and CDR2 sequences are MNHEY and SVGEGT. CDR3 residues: CASSYGRQKIYGYTL. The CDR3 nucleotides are TGTGCCAGCAGTTACGGACGACAGAAAATTTATGGCTACACCTTG.

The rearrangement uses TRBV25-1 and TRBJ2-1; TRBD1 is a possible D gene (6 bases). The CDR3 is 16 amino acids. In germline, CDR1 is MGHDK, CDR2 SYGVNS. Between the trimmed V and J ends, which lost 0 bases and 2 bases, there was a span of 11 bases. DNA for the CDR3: TGTGCCAGCAGTGAATACGGCAGGGGAGCCTACAATGAGCAGTTCTTC. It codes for CASSEYGRGAYNEQFF.

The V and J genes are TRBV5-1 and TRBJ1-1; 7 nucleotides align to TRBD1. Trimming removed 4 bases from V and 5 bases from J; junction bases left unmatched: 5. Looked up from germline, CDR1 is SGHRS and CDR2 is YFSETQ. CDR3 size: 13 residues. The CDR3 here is CASSPDRETEAFF. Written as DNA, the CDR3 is TGCGCCAGCAGCCCCGACAGGGAGACTGAAGCTTTCTTT.

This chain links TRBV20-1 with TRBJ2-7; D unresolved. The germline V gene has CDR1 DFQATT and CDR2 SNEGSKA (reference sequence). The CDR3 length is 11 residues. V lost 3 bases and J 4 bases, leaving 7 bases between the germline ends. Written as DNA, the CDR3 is TGCAGTGCTAGGCAGGAGTACGAGCAGTACTTC. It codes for CSARQEYEQYF.

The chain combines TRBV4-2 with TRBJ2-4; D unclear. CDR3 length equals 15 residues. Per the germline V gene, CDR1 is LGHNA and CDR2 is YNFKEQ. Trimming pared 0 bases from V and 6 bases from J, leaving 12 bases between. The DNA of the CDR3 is TGTGCCAGCAGCCAAGATAAGAGCCTAACAAACATTCAGTACTTC. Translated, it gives CASSQDKSLTNIQYF.

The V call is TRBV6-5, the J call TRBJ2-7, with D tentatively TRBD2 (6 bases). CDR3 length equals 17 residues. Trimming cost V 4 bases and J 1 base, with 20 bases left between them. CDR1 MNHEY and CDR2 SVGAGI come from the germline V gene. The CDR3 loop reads CASSFRLRRGSSYEQYF. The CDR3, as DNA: TGTGCCAGCAGTTTCCGTCTTAGGAGGGGCTCTTCCTACGAGCAGTACTTC.

The CDR3 nucleotides read TGTGCCAGCAGCTTAGTCCCTAGCGGGGGGTTTGACGAGCAGTACTTC. Protein sequence: CASSLVPSGGFDEQYF. The rearrangement uses TRBV7-8 and TRBJ2-7; 11 bases match TRBD2. Germline loops: CDR1 SGHVS, CDR2 FQNEAQ. The CDR3 totals 16 residues. V shed 1 base, J shed 5 bases, and the junction held 7 bases outside the gene matches.

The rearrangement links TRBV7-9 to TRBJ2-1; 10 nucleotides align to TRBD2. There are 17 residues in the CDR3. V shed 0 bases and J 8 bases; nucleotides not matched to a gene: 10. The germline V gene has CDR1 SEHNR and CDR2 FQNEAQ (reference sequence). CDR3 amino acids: CASSLAITSGVMDEQFF. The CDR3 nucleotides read TGTGCCAGCAGCTTAGCGATTACTAGCGGGGTGATGGATGAGCAGTTCTTC.

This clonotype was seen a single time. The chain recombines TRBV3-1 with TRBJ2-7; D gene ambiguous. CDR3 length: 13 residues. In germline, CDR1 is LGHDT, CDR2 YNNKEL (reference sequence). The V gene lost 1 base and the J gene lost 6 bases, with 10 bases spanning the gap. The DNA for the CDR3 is TGTGCCAGCAGCCAAGGTAGTGGGGTCGAGCAGTACTTC. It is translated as CASSQGSGVEQYF.

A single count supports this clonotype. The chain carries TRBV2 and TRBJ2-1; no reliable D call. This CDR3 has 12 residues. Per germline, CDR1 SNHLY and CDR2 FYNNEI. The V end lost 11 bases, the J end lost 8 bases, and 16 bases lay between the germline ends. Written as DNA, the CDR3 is TGTGCCCTTGGACGCCGCTGGGATGAGCAGTTCTTC. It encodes CALGRRWDEQFF.

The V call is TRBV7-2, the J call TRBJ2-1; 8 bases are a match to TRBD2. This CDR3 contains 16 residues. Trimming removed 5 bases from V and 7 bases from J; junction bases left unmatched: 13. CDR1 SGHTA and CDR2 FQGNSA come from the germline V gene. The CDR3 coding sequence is TGTGCCAGCAGCGGATCGGGAGGGGAATTGGGGAATGAGCAGTTCTTC. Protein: CASSGSGGELGNEQFF. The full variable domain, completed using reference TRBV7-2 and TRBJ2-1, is GAGVSQSPSNKVTEKGKDVELRCDPISGHTALYWYRQSLGQGLEFLIYFQGNSAPDKSGLPSDRFSAERTGGSVSTLTIQRTQQEDSAVYLCASSGSGGELGNEQFFGPGTRLTVL.

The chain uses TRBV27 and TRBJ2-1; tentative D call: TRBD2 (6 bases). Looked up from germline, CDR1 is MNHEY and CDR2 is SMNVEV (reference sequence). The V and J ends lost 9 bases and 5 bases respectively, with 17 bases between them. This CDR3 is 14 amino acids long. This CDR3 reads CASSITGVNNEQFF. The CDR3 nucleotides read TGTGCCAGTAGTATAACGGGAGTGAACAATGAGCAGTTCTTC.

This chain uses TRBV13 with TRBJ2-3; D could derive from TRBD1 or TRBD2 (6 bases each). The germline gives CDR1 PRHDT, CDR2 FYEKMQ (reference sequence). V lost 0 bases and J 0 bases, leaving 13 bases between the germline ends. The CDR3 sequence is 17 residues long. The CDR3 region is CASSLGPGGLSTDTQYF. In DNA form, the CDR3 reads TGTGCCAGCAGCTTAGGACCCGGGGGCCTAAGCACAGATACGCAGTATTTT.

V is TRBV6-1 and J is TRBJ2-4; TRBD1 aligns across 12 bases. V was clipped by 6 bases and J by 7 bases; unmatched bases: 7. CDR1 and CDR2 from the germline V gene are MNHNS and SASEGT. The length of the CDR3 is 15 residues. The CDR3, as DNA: TGTGCCAGCAGACCGGGACAGGGGGCTTCGAACATTCAGTACTTC. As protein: CASRPGQGASNIQYF.

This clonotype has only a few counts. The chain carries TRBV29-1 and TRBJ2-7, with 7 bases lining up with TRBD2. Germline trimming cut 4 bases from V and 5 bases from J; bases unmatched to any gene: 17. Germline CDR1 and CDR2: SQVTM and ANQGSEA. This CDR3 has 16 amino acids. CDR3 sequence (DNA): TGCAGCGTTGTTCTTGCCTTCAGCGGGAACGGAGACGAGCAGTACTTC. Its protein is CSVVLAFSGNGDEQYF.

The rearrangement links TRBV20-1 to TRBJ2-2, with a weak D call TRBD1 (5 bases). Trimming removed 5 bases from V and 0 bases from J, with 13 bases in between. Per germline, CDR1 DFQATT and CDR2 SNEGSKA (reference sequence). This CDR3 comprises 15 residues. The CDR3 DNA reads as TGCAGTGCTCCGACCAGACAGCCGAACACCGGGGAGCTGTTTTTT. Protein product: CSAPTRQPNTGELFF.

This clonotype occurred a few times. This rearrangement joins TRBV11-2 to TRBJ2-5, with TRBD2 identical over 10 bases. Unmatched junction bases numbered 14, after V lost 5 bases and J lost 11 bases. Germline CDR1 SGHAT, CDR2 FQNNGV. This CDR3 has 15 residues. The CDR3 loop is CASSPRLAGEYPQYF. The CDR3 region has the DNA TGTGCCAGCAGCCCGCGGCTAGCGGGGGAGTATCCGCAGTACTTC.

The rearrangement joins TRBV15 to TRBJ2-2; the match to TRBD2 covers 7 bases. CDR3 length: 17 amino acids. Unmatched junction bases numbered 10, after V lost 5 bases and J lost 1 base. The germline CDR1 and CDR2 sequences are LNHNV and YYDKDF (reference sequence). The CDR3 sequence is CATSGDYTGGNTGELFF. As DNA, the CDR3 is TGTGCCACCAGCGGTGATTATACGGGGGGGAACACCGGGGAGCTGTTTTTT.

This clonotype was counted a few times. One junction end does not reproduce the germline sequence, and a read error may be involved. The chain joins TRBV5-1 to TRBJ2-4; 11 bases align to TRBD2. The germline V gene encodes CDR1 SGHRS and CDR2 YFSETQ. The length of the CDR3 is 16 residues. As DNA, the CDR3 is TGTGCCAGCAGCCCTACTAGCGGGGGAGCCAAAAACATTCAGTACTTC. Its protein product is CASSPTSGGAKNIQYF.

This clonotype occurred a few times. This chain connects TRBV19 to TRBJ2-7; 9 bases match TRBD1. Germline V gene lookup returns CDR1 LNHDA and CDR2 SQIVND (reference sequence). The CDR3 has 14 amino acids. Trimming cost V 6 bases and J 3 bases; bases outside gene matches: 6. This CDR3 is CASRKGQGVYEQYF. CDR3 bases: TGTGCCAGTAGAAAGGGACAGGGAGTCTACGAGCAGTACTTC. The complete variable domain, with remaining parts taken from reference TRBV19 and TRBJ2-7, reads DGGITQSPKYLFRKEGQNVTLSCEQNLNHDAMYWYRQDPGQGLRLIYYSQIVNDFQKGDIAEGYSVSREKKESFPLTVTSAQKNPTAFYLCASRKGQGVYEQYFGPGTRLTVT.

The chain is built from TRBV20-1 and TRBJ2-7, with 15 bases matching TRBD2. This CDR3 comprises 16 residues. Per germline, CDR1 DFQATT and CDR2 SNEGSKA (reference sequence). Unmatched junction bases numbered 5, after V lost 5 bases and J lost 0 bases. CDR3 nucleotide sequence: TGCAGTGCTTTCGGACTAGCGGGGGGGCCCTCCTACGAGCAGTACTTC. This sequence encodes CSAFGLAGGPSYEQYF.

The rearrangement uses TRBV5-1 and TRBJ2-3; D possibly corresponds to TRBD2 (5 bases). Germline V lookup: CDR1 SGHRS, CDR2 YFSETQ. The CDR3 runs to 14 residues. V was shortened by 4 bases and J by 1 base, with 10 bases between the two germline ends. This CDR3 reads CASSVASRTDTQYF. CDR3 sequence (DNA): TGCGCCAGCAGCGTGGCTAGCCGCACAGATACGCAGTATTTT. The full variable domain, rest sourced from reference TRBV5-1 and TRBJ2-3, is KAGVTQTPRYLIKTRGQQVTLSCSPISGHRSVSWYQQTPGQGLQFLFEYFSETQRNKGNFPGRFSGRQFSNSRSEMNVSTLELGDSALYLCASSVASRTDTQYFGPGTRLTVL.